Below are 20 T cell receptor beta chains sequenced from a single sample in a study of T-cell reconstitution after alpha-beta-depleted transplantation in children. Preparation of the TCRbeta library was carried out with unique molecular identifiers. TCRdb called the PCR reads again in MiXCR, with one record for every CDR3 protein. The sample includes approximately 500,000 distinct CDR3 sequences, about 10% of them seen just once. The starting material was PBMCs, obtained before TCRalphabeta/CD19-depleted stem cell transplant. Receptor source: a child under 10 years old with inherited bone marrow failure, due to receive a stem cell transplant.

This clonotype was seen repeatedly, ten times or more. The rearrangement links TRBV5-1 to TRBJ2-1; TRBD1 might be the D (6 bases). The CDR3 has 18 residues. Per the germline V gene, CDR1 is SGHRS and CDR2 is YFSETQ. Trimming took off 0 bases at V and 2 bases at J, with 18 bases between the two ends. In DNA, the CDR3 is TGCGCCAGCAGCTTGGCCGTAGGGGGAGAGGTAACCTACAATGAGCAGTTCTTC. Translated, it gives CASSLAVGGEVTYNEQFF.

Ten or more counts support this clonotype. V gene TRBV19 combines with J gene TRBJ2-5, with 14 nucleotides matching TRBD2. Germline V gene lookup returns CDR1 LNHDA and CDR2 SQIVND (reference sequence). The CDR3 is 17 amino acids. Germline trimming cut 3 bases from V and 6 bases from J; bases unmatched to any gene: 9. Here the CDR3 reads CASSIRGTSGRGKTQYF. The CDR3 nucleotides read TGTGCCAGTAGTATCAGAGGGACTAGCGGGAGAGGAAAGACCCAGTACTTC.

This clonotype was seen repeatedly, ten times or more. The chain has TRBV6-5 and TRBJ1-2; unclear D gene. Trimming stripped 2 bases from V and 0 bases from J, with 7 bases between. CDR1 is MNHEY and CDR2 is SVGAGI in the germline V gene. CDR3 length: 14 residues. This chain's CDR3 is CASSYTRTNYGYTF. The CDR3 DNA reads TGTGCCAGCAGTTACACTCGGACTAACTATGGCTACACCTTC.

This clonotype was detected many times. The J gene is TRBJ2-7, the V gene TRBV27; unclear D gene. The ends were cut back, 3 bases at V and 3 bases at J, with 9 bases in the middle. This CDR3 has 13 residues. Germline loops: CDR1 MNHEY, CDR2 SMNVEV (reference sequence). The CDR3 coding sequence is TGTGCCAGCAGTTTCGCCCTGAACTACGAGCAGTACTTC. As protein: CASSFALNYEQYF.

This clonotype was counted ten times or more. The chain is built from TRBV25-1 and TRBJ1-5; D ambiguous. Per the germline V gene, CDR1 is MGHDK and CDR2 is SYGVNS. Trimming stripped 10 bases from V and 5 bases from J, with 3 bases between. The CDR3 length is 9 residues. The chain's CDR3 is CATDQPQHF. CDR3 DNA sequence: TGTGCCACAGATCAGCCCCAGCATTTT.

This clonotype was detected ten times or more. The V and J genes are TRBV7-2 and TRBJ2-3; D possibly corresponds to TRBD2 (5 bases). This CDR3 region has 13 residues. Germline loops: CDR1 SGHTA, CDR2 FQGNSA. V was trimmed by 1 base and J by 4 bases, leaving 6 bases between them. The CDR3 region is CASSLDGADTQYF. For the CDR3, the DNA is TGTGCCAGCAGCTTAGACGGGGCAGATACGCAGTATTTT.

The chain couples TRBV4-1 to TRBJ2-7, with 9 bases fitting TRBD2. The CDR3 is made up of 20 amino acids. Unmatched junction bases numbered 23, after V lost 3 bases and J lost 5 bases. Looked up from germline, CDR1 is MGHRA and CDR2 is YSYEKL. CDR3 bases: TGCGCCAGCAGCCACCCAAGACCGGGGGCTAGCGGGACCCTAGAACACGAGCAGTACTTC. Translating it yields CASSHPRPGASGTLEHEQYF.

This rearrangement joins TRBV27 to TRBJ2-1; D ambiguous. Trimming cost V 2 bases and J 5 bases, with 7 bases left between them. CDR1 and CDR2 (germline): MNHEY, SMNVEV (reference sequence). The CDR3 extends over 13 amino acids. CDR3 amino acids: CASSLNANNEQFF. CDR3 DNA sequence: TGTGCCAGCAGTTTAAACGCGAACAATGAGCAGTTCTTC.

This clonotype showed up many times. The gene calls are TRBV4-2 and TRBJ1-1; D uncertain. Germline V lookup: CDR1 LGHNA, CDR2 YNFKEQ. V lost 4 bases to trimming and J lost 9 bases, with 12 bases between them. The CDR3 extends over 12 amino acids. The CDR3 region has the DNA TGTGCCAGCAGCCTTGATCGGACTCAAGCTTTCTTT. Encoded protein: CASSLDRTQAFF.

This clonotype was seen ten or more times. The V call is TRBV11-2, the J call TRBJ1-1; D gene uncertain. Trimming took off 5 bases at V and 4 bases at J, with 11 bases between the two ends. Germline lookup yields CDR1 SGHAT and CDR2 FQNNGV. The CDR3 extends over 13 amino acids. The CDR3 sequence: CASSQYIPTEAFF. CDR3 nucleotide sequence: TGTGCCAGCAGCCAATATATTCCCACTGAAGCTTTCTTT.

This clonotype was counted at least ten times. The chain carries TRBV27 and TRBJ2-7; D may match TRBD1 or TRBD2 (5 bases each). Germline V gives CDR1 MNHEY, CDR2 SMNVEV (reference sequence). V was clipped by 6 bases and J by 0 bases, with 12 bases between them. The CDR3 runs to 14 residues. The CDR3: CASRGVGSSYEQYF. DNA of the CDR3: TGTGCCAGCAGGGGGGTAGGGAGCTCCTACGAGCAGTACTTC.

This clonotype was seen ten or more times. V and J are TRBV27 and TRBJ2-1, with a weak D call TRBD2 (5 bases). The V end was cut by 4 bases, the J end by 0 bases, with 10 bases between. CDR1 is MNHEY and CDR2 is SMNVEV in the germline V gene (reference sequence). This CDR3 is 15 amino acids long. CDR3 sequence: CASSWWRSSYNEQFF. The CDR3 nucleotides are TGTGCCAGCAGTTGGTGGAGGAGCTCCTACAATGAGCAGTTCTTC.

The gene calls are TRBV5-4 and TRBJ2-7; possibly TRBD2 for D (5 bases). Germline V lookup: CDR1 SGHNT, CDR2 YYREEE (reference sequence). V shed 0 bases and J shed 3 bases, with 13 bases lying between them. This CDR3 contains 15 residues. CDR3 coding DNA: TGTGCCAGCAGCTTGGAGATGGACTCGTACTACGAGCAGTACTTC. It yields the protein CASSLEMDSYYEQYF.

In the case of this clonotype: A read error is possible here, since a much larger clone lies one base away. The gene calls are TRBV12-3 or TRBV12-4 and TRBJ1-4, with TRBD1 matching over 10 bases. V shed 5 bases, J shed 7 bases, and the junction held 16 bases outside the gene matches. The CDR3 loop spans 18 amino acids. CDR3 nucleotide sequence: TGTGCCAGCAGTCCCCGACAGGGGGCGAGTCTAGGGGGTGAAAAACTGTTTTTT. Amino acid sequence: CASSPRQGASLGGEKLFF.

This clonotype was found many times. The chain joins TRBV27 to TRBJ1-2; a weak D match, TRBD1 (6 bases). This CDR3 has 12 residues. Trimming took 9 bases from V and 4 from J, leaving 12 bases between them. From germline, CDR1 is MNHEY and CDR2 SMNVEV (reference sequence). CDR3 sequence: CASRGTVYGYTF. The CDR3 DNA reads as TGTGCCAGTAGGGGGACGGTCTATGGCTACACCTTC.

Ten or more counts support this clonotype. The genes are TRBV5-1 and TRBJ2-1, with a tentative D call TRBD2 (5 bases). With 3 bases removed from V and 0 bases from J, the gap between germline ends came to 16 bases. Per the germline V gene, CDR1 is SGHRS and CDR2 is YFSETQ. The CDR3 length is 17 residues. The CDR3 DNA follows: TGCGCCAGCAGCTCGGACTCCCCATATAGCTCCTACAATGAGCAGTTCTTC. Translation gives CASSSDSPYSSYNEQFF.

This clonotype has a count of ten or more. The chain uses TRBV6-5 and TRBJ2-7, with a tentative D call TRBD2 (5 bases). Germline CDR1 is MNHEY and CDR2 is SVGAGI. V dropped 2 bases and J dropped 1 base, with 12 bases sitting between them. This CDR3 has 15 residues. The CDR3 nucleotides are TGTGCCAGCAGTTACCTAGGTAGCGCTTCCTACGAGCAGTACTTC. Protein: CASSYLGSASYEQYF.

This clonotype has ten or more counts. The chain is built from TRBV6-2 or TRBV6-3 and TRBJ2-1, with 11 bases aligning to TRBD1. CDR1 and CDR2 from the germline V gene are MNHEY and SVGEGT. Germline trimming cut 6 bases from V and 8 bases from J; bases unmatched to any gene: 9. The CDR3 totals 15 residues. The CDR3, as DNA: TGTGCCAGCAGCACCTGGACAGGGGGCTGGCATGAGCAGTTCTTC. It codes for CASSTWTGGWHEQFF.

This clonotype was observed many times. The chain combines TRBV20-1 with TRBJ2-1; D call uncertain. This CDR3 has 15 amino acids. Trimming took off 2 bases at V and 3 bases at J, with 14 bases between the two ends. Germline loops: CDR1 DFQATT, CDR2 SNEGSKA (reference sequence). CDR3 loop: CSARKWQANYNEQFF. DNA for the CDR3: TGCAGTGCTAGAAAATGGCAGGCAAACTACAATGAGCAGTTCTTC.

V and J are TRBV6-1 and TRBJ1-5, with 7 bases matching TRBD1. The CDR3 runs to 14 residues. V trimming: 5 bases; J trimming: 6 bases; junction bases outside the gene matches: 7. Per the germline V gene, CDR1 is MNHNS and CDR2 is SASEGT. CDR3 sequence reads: CASSTGDDGQPQHF. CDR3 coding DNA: TGTGCCAGCAGTACAGGGGACGACGGTCAGCCCCAGCATTTT.